This entry concerns a single TCR beta chain. Its antigen is still unknown. Germline assignment: CDR1 SNHLY and CDR2 FYNNEI. V dropped 0 bases and J dropped 7; count of bases not matched to a gene: 2. The CDR3 is 14 amino acids. This sample was taken from a study of cytomegalovirus exposure and HLA in healthy donors. Amplification used 60 Vbeta primers and 13 Jbeta primers. Data came from immunoSEQ multiplex PCR; TCRdb stores just in-frame clones and leaves some out. Of roughly 150,000 clones listed, almost 80% are singletons. Study observations and caveats: It has been reported that TCR beta sequences accurately predicted the HLA-A and HLA-B alleles of most subjects. The listing of roughly 160 TCR beta chains classed them as cytomegalovirus-associated.

The chain recombines TRBV2 with TRBJ1-5; 8 bases match TRBD1. The receptor was derived from a male donor in good health and CMV-seronegative. Sequenced: PBMCs. CDR3 region: CASSEAAGGQPQHF. DNA for the CDR3: TGTGCCAGCAGTGAAGCAGCAGGGGGCCAGCCCCAGCATTTT.